This TCR beta chain derives from a study of blood T cell repertoires in COVID-19. Profiling relied on immunoSEQ multiplex PCR, and the TCRdb table lists in-frame clones only, not all of them. The table lists about 240,000 clones, about 80% of them singletons, with approximately 10% in the top ten. Germline CDR1 MNHNS, CDR2 SASEGT. V lost 4 bases and J lost 1, with 14 bases in between. The CDR3 is made up of 16 amino acids. The sample taken for sequencing was peripheral blood. The receptor was derived from an elderly woman with acute or convalescent COVID-19. The J gene is TRBJ2-1, the V gene TRBV6-1; D possibly corresponds to TRBD1 (5 bases). The CDR3 loop reads CASSVRPPGSYNEQFF. CDR3 nucleotides: TGTGCCAGCAGTGTACGGCCTCCAGGGTCCTACAATGAGCAGTTCTTC.